One sample yielded the 32 T cell receptor beta chains listed below, sequenced in a study of regulatory T cells in long-lasting Graves disease. Time point defined: newly diagnosed GD, antithyroid drugs for less than 3 months. Generation of the TCR library employed RNA extracted from PBMCs. Sequencing libraries for TCR beta were prepared with iRepertoire HTBI primers and Arm-PCR of CDR3 regions. MiXCR, applied by TCRdb to the multiplex PCR reads, yields one record per CDR3 protein. This sample has around 480,000 distinct CDR3 sequences, with roughly a sixth found just once. These data were also filed under a second study, of T cells in Graves' hyperthyroidism and ophthalmopathy.

The sample consisted of peripheral blood mononuclear cells (PBMCs), taken at new diagnosis, from a patient treated with antithyroid drugs. Receptors were obtained from a woman aged 35 to 59 with Graves disease.

This clonotype was detected only a few times. The rearrangement links TRBV3-1 to TRBJ1-6, with D hard to call. The CDR3 totals 18 residues. V lost 0 bases, J lost 0 bases, and 12 bases lay in between. Germline CDR1 is LGHDT and CDR2 is YNNKEL (reference sequence). In nucleotides, the CDR3 is TGTGCCAGCAGCCAAGAGGCCCCCCGGAGCTCCTATAATTCACCCCTCCACTTT. Residues: CASSQEAPRSSYNSPLHF.

The table lists this clonotype with many counts. The chain has TRBV7-9 and TRBJ2-3; D possibly corresponds to TRBD1 (5 bases). Trimming pared 1 base from V and 0 bases from J, leaving 11 bases between. Germline CDR1 and CDR2: SEHNR and FQNEAQ (reference sequence). The CDR3 runs 16 residues. This chain's CDR3 is CASSLGEGESTDTQYF. Here the CDR3 DNA reads TGTGCCAGCAGCTTAGGGGAAGGGGAAAGCACAGATACGCAGTATTTT.

This clonotype appeared a few times. The chain carries TRBV6-5 and TRBJ1-1, with a weak D call TRBD1 (5 bases). Germline lookup yields CDR1 MNHEY and CDR2 SVGAGI. V was clipped by 0 bases and J by 7 bases, with 12 bases between them. This CDR3 comprises 14 residues. Here the CDR3 DNA reads TGTGCCAGCAGTTACTCGACCGAGGGGTTTGAAGCTTTCTTT. Its translation is CASSYSTEGFEAFF.

This clonotype was seen ten or more times. The V gene is TRBV6-1, the J gene TRBJ2-7; 7 bases are a match to TRBD1. V was clipped by 6 bases and J by 1 base; unmatched bases: 6. The germline CDR1 and CDR2 sequences are MNHNS and SASEGT. CDR3 length: 14 residues. Here the CDR3 reads CASSRRTGSYEQYF. DNA of the CDR3: TGTGCCAGCAGCCGCCGGACAGGTTCCTACGAGCAGTACTTC.

This chain connects TRBV6-1 to TRBJ1-4; TRBD1 aligns across 9 bases. V was pared by 6 bases and J by 5 bases, with 7 bases of the junction left unmatched. There are 15 residues in the CDR3. Germline V gene sequence: CDR1 MNHNS, CDR2 SASEGT. The CDR3 nucleotides read TGTGCCAGCAGATATAACAGGGGGCCGAATGAAAAACTGTTTTTT. This sequence encodes CASRYNRGPNEKLFF.

The chain recombines TRBV2 with TRBJ2-7; D might be TRBD2 (7 bases). This CDR3 has 15 amino acids. Trimming took 6 bases from V and 2 from J, leaving 17 bases between them. From germline, CDR1 is SNHLY and CDR2 FYNNEI. The CDR3 region has the DNA TGTGCCAGCAGACCGGGGGGCGTCAGGACCTACGAGCAGTACTTC. Amino acid sequence: CASRPGGVRTYEQYF. The whole variable domain, remainder taken from reference TRBV2 and TRBJ2-7, is EPEVTQTPSHQVTQMGQEVILRCVPISNHLYFYWYRQILGQKVEFLVSFYNNEISEKSEIFDDQFSVERPDGSNFTLKIRSTKLEDSAMYFCASRPGGVRTYEQYFGPGTRLTVT.

The chain has TRBV11-2 and TRBJ2-5, with 8 bases aligning to TRBD2. V lost 3 bases and J lost 5; bases outside the gene matches: 11. Germline values: CDR1 SGHAT, CDR2 FQNNGV. The CDR3 covers 16 residues. CDR3 DNA sequence: TGTGCCAGCAGCTTTCGGGGGGGCCCCCCCGGGGAGACCCAGTACTTC. Amino acid sequence: CASSFRGGPPGETQYF.

This clonotype was observed a few times. In nucleotides, the CDR3 is TGTGCCATCAGAGGGATCAATGAGCAGTTCTTC. This codes for CAIRGINEQFF. The chain recombines TRBV10-3 with TRBJ2-1; no firm D call. This CDR3 contains 11 residues. Germline V gene lookup returns CDR1 ENHRY and CDR2 SYGVKD. V was cut by 6 bases and J by 6 bases, with 6 bases left in between.

The rearrangement joins TRBV19 to TRBJ1-2; no clear D. This CDR3 is 13 amino acids long. Germline values: CDR1 LNHDA, CDR2 SQIVND (reference sequence). The V gene lost 10 bases and the J gene lost 2 bases, with 14 bases spanning the gap. In DNA form, the CDR3 reads TGTGCCACCACCCAGACGGTCAACTATGGCTACACCTTC. Amino acid sequence: CATTQTVNYGYTF. The full variable domain, with the rest looked up from reference TRBV19 and TRBJ1-2, is DGGITQSPKYLFRKEGQNVTLSCEQNLNHDAMYWYRQDPGQGLRLIYYSQIVNDFQKGDIAEGYSVSREKKESFPLTVTSAQKNPTAFYLCATTQTVNYGYTFGSGTRLTVV.

This clonotype showed up many times. The chain is built from TRBV2 and TRBJ1-6; D remains ambiguous. Germline V gives CDR1 SNHLY, CDR2 FYNNEI. The CDR3 has 12 amino acids. The V and J ends lost 10 bases and 13 bases respectively, with 17 bases between them. The CDR3: CATGLPSSPLHF. The CDR3 nucleotides read TGTGCCACTGGGCTTCCCTCGTCGCCCCTCCACTTT.

There are a few counts of this clonotype. The V gene is TRBV19, the J gene TRBJ2-3; D may be TRBD1 or TRBD2 (5 bases each). Germline CDR1 and CDR2: LNHDA and SQIVND (reference sequence). V was trimmed by 5 bases and J by 2 bases, leaving 17 bases between them. This CDR3 region has 16 residues. DNA for the CDR3: TGTGCCAGTAGTCACGGAACCGGGACCCTCACAGATACGCAGTATTTT. This codes for CASSHGTGTLTDTQYF.

This clonotype came up a few times. Given a much more abundant clone one base away, this may be a read error. This rearrangement joins TRBV20-1 to TRBJ2-5, with a tentative D call TRBD2 (6 bases). CDR1 and CDR2 (germline): DFQATT, SNEGSKA (reference sequence). There are 11 residues in the CDR3. CDR3 protein: CRAGSGDEQYF. The DNA of the CDR3 is TGCAGGGCGGGGAGTGGGGATGAGCAGTACTTC.

Notes on this clonotype: A much more abundant neighbour one base away suggests this may be a read error. This chain links TRBV11-1 with TRBJ2-5, with 7 bases matching TRBD2. In germline, CDR1 is SGHAT, CDR2 FQDESV (reference sequence). The CDR3 loop spans 14 amino acids. With 3 bases clipped from V and 3 bases from J, the junction kept 4 bases outside the gene matches. The CDR3 loop reads CASSFGLVEETQYF. Written as DNA, the CDR3 is TGTGCCAGCAGCTTCGGACTAGTGGAAGAGACCCAGTACTTC.

This clonotype was picked up many times. V is TRBV5-1 and J is TRBJ1-6, with 7 bases lining up with TRBD1. This CDR3 has 14 amino acids. Trimming at V came to 4 bases and at J to 9 bases, leaving 7 bases not matched to a gene. Germline values: CDR1 SGHRS, CDR2 YFSETQ. The DNA of the CDR3 is TGCGCCAGCAGCCCAGGGACAGAGGGTTCACCCCTCCACTTT. Translation gives CASSPGTEGSPLHF.

This clonotype was seen ten or more times. The V gene is TRBV12-3 or TRBV12-4, the J gene TRBJ1-1, with D hard to call. The CDR3 has 13 residues. Trimming removed 5 bases at V and 5 bases at J, with 12 bases between. The CDR3 loop is CASSRTRGTEAFF. The CDR3 nucleotides are TGTGCCAGCAGTCGGACCCGCGGGACTGAAGCTTTCTTT.

The V gene is TRBV11-2, the J gene TRBJ2-1; no clear D gene. The CDR3 is 19 amino acids. Germline values: CDR1 SGHAT, CDR2 FQNNGV. Trimming took off 2 bases at V and 5 bases at J, with 25 bases between the two ends. The CDR3 sequence: CASSLLPTPTQRSNNEQFF. CDR3 DNA sequence: TGTGCCAGCAGCTTACTCCCAACACCAACTCAAAGGAGCAACAATGAGCAGTTCTTC.

This clonotype showed up many times. CDR3 in amino acids: CASSTSTRETSSYNEQFF. For the CDR3, the DNA is TGTGCCAGCAGTACCTCCACCAGGGAGACTAGCTCCTACAATGAGCAGTTCTTC. This sequence joins TRBV27 and TRBJ2-1; possible D gene TRBD2, 6 bases. CDR1 and CDR2 from the germline V gene are MNHEY and SMNVEV (reference sequence). This CDR3 has 18 amino acids. Trimming removed 5 bases from V and 0 bases from J, with 20 bases in between.

In its sample, this clonotype was seen many times. This chain joins TRBV3-1 and TRBJ2-7; perhaps TRBD2 as D (5 bases). The CDR3 length is 14 residues. Looked up from germline, CDR1 is LGHDT and CDR2 is YNNKEL (reference sequence). Trimming cost V 5 bases and J 0 bases, with 11 bases left between them. The CDR3 coding sequence is TGTGCCAGCAGCTTAACGGGAAGCTCCTACGAGCAGTACTTC. This codes for CASSLTGSSYEQYF.

This clonotype was recorded at least ten times. This chain uses TRBV29-1 with TRBJ1-2; TRBD1 matches at 9 bases. This CDR3 contains 15 residues. The trim removed 5 bases at V and 3 bases at J, leaving 10 bases unmatched. Germline V gives CDR1 SQVTM, CDR2 ANQGSEA. Written as DNA, the CDR3 is TGCAGCGTTAGCGATACAGGGGGCGCGGACTATGGCTACACCTTC. This sequence encodes CSVSDTGGADYGYTF.

The rearrangement links TRBV19 to TRBJ1-4; 7 bases match TRBD1. The CDR3 extends over 15 amino acids. Unmatched junction bases numbered 9, after V lost 7 bases and J lost 4 bases. Per the germline V gene, CDR1 is LNHDA and CDR2 is SQIVND (reference sequence). This CDR3 is CASMNLGQSNEKLFF. The CDR3 coding sequence is TGTGCCAGTATGAACCTGGGACAGAGTAATGAAAAACTGTTTTTT.

Ten or more counts support this clonotype. This CDR3 is CASSWDSETQYF. The CDR3 bases are TGTGCCAGCAGTTGGGACTCAGAGACCCAGTACTTC. The rearrangement links TRBV2 to TRBJ2-5; perhaps TRBD2 as D (6 bases). CDR1 is SNHLY, CDR2 FYNNEI, per germline. V was pared by 5 bases and J by 4 bases, with 8 bases between. This CDR3 has 12 residues.

This clonotype has a count of ten or more. The V call is TRBV9, the J call TRBJ1-1; D is possibly TRBD1 (6 bases). This CDR3 has 14 residues. The V gene's germline CDR1 is SGDLS and CDR2 YYNGEE. Trimming removed 5 bases at V and 5 bases at J, with 16 bases between. This CDR3 is CASRRGLQGTEAFF. In DNA, the CDR3 is TGTGCCAGCAGAAGAGGCCTTCAGGGGACTGAAGCTTTCTTT. Full variable domain (remainder filled in from reference TRBV9 and TRBJ1-1): DSGVTQTPKHLITATGQRVTLRCSPRSGDLSVYWYQQSLDQGLQFLIQYYNGEERAKGNILERFSAQQFPDLHSELNLSSLELGDSALYFCASRRGLQGTEAFFGQGTRLTVV.

This clonotype was counted at least ten times. The chain recombines TRBV12-3 or TRBV12-4 with TRBJ2-3, with 7 bases that match TRBD2. The V segment lost 3 bases and the J segment 6 bases; nucleotides outside the gene matches: 6. The CDR3 loop spans 14 amino acids. The DNA for the CDR3 is TGTGCCAGCAGTTTCAGGGAGGGGCGGGATACGCAGTATTTT. It codes for CASSFREGRDTQYF.

This clonotype was recorded many times. V usage is TRBV2 and J usage is TRBJ2-5; 11 bases agree with TRBD2. Germline V gene lookup returns CDR1 SNHLY and CDR2 FYNNEI. J lost 5 bases, V lost 5 bases, and 10 bases had no gene match. CDR3 size: 16 residues. Here the CDR3 DNA reads TGTGCCAGCAGTCAGACTAGCGGGGCTTTCAGGGAGACCCAGTACTTC. Translating it yields CASSQTSGAFRETQYF.

This clonotype was observed many times. The chain has TRBV12-3 or TRBV12-4 and TRBJ2-1; 14 nucleotides agree with TRBD2. V lost 5 bases to trimming and J lost 8 bases; unmatched junction nucleotides: 5. The CDR3 runs 15 residues. CDR3 in amino acids: CASSPTSGGAYEQFF. The DNA of the CDR3 is TGTGCCAGCAGTCCGACTAGCGGGGGGGCTTATGAGCAGTTCTTC.

This clonotype was observed a handful of times. This chain joins TRBV19 and TRBJ1-5; D is perhaps TRBD1 (5 bases). The CDR3 is made up of 16 amino acids. From germline, CDR1 is LNHDA and CDR2 SQIVND (reference sequence). Trimming pared 3 bases from V and 5 bases from J, leaving 17 bases between. The CDR3 sequence: CASSIFPQGRDQPQHF. In DNA, the CDR3 is TGTGCCAGTAGTATCTTTCCTCAGGGACGGGATCAGCCCCAGCATTTT.

This clonotype came up a few times. V gene TRBV9 combines with J gene TRBJ2-1, with 7 positions matching TRBD1. The DNA end is a closer match to TRBJ2-5, so the J assignment may be wrong. This CDR3 comprises 15 residues. The germline V gene encodes CDR1 SGDLS and CDR2 YYNGEE. DNA of the CDR3: TGTGCCAGCAGCGTATTGGGACAGCCGGGGGAGACCCAGTACTTC. Its translation: CASSVLGQPGETQYF.

There are many counts of this clonotype. This chain uses TRBV29-1 with TRBJ1-2; no clear D gene. V lost 3 bases and J 2 bases, leaving 10 bases between the germline ends. This CDR3 has 13 amino acids. Germline V gene lookup returns CDR1 SQVTM and CDR2 ANQGSEA. As DNA, the CDR3 is TGCAGCGTTGACGACGGGGTGAACTATGGCTACACCTTC. Protein product: CSVDDGVNYGYTF.

As concerns this clonotype: A read error may be the cause here, since a much bigger clone is one base away. J is TRBJ1-4 and V is TRBV13; weak D call: TRBD1 (6 bases). Germline CDR1 is PRHDT and CDR2 is FYEKMQ (reference sequence). Trimming removed 10 bases at V and 0 bases at J, with 21 bases between. This CDR3 has 17 amino acids. The CDR3 DNA reads TGTGCCAACAGTTATGTCCAGGGGACCGCAACTAATGAAAAACTGTTTTTT. This gives the protein CANSYVQGTATNEKLFF.

This sequence joins TRBV4-1 and TRBJ2-1; D is uncertain. Trimming removed 4 bases at V and 0 bases at J, with 19 bases between. CDR3 size: 18 residues. Germline V gives CDR1 MGHRA, CDR2 YSYEKL. The CDR3 here is CASSLLGQPFSSYNEQFF. CDR3 DNA: TGCGCCAGCAGCCTCCTTGGGCAGCCTTTTAGCTCCTACAATGAGCAGTTCTTC.

The chain joins TRBV2 to TRBJ2-2; D gene uncertain. The V and J ends lost 4 bases and 6 bases respectively, with 12 bases between them. CDR3 size: 14 residues. Germline V lookup: CDR1 SNHLY, CDR2 FYNNEI. The CDR3: CASSGTFFSGELFF. The CDR3 DNA reads TGTGCCAGCAGTGGGACCTTTTTTTCCGGGGAGCTGTTTTTT.

Of note for this clonotype: A much larger clone differs from this one at a single base, so this may be a read error. The CDR3 DNA reads TGTGCCAGCAGTTACTCTCCATACGCGGGAGATACGCGGTATTTT. Residues: CASSYSPYAGDTRYF. This chain connects TRBV6-2 or TRBV6-3 to TRBJ2-3; 7 bases line up with TRBD2. The CDR3 is made up of 15 amino acids. Germline loops: CDR1 MNHEY, CDR2 SVGEGT.